This T cell receptor (beta chain) appears in the sequencing data of a study of shared clonotypes between healthy human individuals. Generated by immunoSEQ multiplex PCR, the TCRdb table keeps only in-frame clones and is missing some. The sample lists a few million clones, approximately 93% occurring once. This CDR3 has 13 residues. Germline CDR1 SGHTA, CDR2 FQGNSA. V lost 6 bases and J 7 bases, leaving 15 bases between the germline ends. This receptor was identified in a man between 18 and 35 years old in good health. Some clones in this sample may be carry-over from other donors' samples. Sequencing was carried out using naive CD4+ T cells from PBMCs. Subset in this sample: CD45RA+ positively selected. The chain has TRBV7-2 and TRBJ1-2; D is unresolved. Here the CDR3 DNA reads TGTGCCAGCAGTACCTCAGGTGGCGGTGGCTACACCTTC. Protein: CASSTSGGGGYTF.